This is a list of T cell receptor beta chains from one sample in a study of shared clonotypes between healthy human individuals. This table comes from immunoSEQ multiplex PCR, and its TCRdb copy is limited to in-frame clones, with some not included. The table records fewer than 3 million clones, 85% to 95% of them present only once. Sequencing was carried out using naive CD4+ T cells from PBMCs. Receptor source: a man aged 18 to 35 in good health. Some clones in this sample may be carry-over from other donors' samples. CDR3s include the opening cysteine and the closing phenylalanine or tryptophan. The D gene is left open where the match is weak. Clone size is shown for a subset of rows, as once, few, many or a class of expanded clone.

V	size	J	D	CDR3	DNA
TRBV7-9	few	TRBJ2-3	NA	CASRRPGAGDTQYF	TGTGCCAGCAGACGTCCCGGGGCCGGGGATACGCAGTATTTT
TRBV7-3	NA	TRBJ2-2	NA	CASSLTTGANTGELFF	TGTGCCAGCAGCCTTACGACAGGTGCGAACACCGGGGAGCTGTTTTTT
TRBV7-2	NA	TRBJ1-5	NA	CASSLEAGGNQPQHF	TGTGCCAGCAGCTTAGAGGCAGGGGGCAATCAGCCCCAGCATTTT
TRBV18	NA	TRBJ2-7	TRBD2	CASSPRGLAGDLSYEQYF	TGTGCCAGCTCACCACGAGGACTAGCGGGAGATTTATCCTACGAGCAGTACTTC
TRBV5-6	NA	TRBJ1-1	NA	CASSLDPNTEAFF	TGTGCCAGCAGCTTGGATCCGAACACTGAAGCTTTCTTT
TRBV5-1	NA	TRBJ2-1	TRBD2	CASSLVFSGGPPNEQFF	TGCGCCAGCAGCTTGGTTTTCTCGGGAGGGCCGCCCAATGAGCAGTTCTTC
TRBV28	NA	TRBJ2-7	NA	CASNQAGAAYEQYF	TGTGCCAGCAACCAAGCGGGTGCAGCCTACGAGCAGTACTTC
TRBV28	once	TRBJ2-3	NA	CASSSNPGKGISTDTQYF	TGTGCCAGCAGTTCAAACCCGGGAAAGGGCATAAGCACAGATACGCAGTATTTT
TRBV19	few	TRBJ1-4	NA	CASSSGTATNEKLFF	TGTGCCAGTAGTAGTGGGACCGCAACTAATGAAAAACTGTTTTTT
TRBV18	NA	TRBJ1-4	NA	CASSPADRLATNEKLFF	TGTGCCAGCTCACCAGCCGACAGGCTTGCAACTAATGAAAAACTGTTTTTT
TRBV5-1	NA	TRBJ2-7	TRBD1	CASSTPRTGTYEQYF	TGCGCCAGCAGCACCCCTAGGACAGGGACCTACGAGCAGTACTTC